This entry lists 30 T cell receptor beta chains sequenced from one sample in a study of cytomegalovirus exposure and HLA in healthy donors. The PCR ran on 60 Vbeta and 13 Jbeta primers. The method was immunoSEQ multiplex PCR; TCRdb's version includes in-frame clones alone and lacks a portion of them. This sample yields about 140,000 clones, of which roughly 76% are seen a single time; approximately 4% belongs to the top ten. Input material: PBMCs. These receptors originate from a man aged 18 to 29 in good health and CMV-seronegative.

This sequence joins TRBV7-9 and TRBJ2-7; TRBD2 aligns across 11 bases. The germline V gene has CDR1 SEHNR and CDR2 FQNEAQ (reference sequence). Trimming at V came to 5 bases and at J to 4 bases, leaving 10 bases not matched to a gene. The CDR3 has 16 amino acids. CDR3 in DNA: TGTGCCAGCAGCCCCCTAGGGACTAGCGGAAGATACGAGCAGTACTTC. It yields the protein CASSPLGTSGRYEQYF.

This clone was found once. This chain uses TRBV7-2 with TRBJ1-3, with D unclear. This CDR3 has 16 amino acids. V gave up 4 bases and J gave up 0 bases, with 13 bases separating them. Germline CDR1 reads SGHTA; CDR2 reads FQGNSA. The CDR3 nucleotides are TGTGCCAGCAGCTCCCTCCCAGGAACCTCTGGAAACACCATATATTTT. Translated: CASSSLPGTSGNTIYF.

CDR3 coding DNA: TGTGCCAGCAGCAGGTCGGACGGAGGTTACACAGATACGCAGTATTTT. The encoded protein is CASSRSDGGYTDTQYF. The genes are TRBV6-4 and TRBJ2-3; tentatively, D is TRBD2 (5 bases). The CDR3 totals 16 residues. The V and J ends lost 6 bases and 2 bases respectively, with 18 bases between them. In germline, CDR1 is MRHNA, CDR2 SNTAGT.

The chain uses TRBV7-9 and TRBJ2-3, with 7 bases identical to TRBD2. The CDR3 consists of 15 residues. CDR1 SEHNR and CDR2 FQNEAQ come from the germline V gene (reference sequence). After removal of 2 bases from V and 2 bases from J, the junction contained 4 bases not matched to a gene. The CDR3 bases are TGTGCCAGCAGCTTAACTAGCGTGATCACAGATACGCAGTATTTT. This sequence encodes CASSLTSVITDTQYF. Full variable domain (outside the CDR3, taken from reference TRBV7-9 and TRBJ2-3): DTGVSQNPRHKITKRGQNVTFRCDPISEHNRLYWYRQTLGQGPEFLTYFQNEAQLEKSRLLSDRFSAERPKGSFSTLEIQRTEQGDSAMYLCASSLTSVITDTQYFGPGTRLTVL.

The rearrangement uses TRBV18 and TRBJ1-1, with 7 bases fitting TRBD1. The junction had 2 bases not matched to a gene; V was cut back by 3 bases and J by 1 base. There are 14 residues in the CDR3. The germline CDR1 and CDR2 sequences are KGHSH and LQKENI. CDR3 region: CASSPDRENTEAFF. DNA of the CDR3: TGTGCCAGCTCACCCGACAGGGAGAACACTGAAGCTTTCTTT.

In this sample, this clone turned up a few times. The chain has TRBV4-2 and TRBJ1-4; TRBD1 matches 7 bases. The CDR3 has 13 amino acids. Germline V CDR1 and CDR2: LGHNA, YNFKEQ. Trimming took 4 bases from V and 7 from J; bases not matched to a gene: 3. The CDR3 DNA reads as TGTGCCAGCAGCCCCAGGGGGACTGAAAAACTGTTTTTT. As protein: CASSPRGTEKLFF.

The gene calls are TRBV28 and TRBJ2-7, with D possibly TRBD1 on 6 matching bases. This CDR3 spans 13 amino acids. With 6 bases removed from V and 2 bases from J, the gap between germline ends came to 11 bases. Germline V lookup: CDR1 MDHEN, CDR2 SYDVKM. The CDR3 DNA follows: TGTGCCAGCAGAGCCAGGGGACCCTACGAGCAGTACTTC. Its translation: CASRARGPYEQYF.

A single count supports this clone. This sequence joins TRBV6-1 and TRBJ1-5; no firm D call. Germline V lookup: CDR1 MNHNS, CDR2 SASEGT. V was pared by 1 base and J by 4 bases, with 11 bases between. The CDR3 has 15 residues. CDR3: CASSEEKTPNQPQHF. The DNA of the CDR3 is TGTGCCAGCAGTGAAGAGAAAACACCTAATCAGCCCCAGCATTTT.

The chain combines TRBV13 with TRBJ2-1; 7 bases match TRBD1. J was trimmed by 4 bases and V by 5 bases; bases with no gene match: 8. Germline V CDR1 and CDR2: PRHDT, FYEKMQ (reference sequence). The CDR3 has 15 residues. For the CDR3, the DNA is TGTGCCAGCAGCCCCGGACAGGACTCTTACAATGAGCAGTTCTTC. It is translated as CASSPGQDSYNEQFF.

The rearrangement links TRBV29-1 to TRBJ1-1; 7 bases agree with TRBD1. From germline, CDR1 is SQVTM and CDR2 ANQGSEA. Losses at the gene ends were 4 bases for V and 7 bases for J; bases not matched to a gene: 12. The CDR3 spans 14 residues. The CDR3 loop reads CSVGGTALTIEAFF. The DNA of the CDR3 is TGCAGCGTTGGAGGGACAGCCTTGACAATTGAAGCTTTCTTT. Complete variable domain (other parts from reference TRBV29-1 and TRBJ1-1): SAVISQKPSRDICQRGTSLTIQCQVDSQVTMMFWYRQQPGQSLTLIATANQGSEATYESGFVIDKFPISRPNLTFSTLTVSNMSPEDSSIYLCSVGGTALTIEAFFGQGTRLTVV.

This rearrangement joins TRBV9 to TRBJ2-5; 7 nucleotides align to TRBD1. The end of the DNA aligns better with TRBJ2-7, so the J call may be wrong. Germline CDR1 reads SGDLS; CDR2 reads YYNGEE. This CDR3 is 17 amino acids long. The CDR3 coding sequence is TGTGCCAGCAGCGTAGTTTTCATTCAGGGACAGTTCTACGAGCAGTACTTC. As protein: CASSVVFIQGQFYEQYF.

CDR3 protein: CASSTGANTGELFF. In DNA, the CDR3 is TGTGCCAGTAGTACGGGGGCGAACACCGGGGAGCTGTTTTTT. The chain recombines TRBV19 with TRBJ2-2; D is possibly TRBD2 (6 bases). There are 14 residues in the CDR3. V lost 4 bases, J lost 0 bases, and 6 bases lay in between. Germline values: CDR1 LNHDA, CDR2 SQIVND (reference sequence).

The CDR3 reads CSVSGLAGVYEQYF. CDR3 coding DNA: TGCAGCGTGAGCGGACTAGCGGGAGTCTACGAGCAGTACTTC. The rearrangement joins TRBV29-1 to TRBJ2-5, with 13 positions matching TRBD2. The DNA end favors TRBJ2-7, so the J call may be wrong. In germline, CDR1 is SQVTM, CDR2 ANQGSEA. This CDR3 comprises 14 residues.

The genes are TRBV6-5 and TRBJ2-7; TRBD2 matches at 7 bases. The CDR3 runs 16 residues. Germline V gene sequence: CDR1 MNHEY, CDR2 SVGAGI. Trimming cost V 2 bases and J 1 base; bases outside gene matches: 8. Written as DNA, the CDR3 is TGTGCCAGCAGTTACCCGGGGTCTAGCGGATCCTACGAGCAGTACTTC. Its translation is CASSYPGSSGSYEQYF.

Here the CDR3 reads CASRAGNYGYTF. In DNA form, the CDR3 reads TGTGCCAGCAGGGCGGGGAACTATGGCTACACCTTC. The chain couples TRBV2 to TRBJ1-2; D is ambiguous. The CDR3 sequence is 12 residues long. The germline CDR1 and CDR2 sequences are SNHLY and FYNNEI. Trimming removed 6 bases at V and 2 bases at J, with 7 bases between.

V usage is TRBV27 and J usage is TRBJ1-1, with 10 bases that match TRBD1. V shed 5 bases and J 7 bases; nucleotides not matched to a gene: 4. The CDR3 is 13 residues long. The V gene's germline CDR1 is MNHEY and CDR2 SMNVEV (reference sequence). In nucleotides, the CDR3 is TGTGCCAGCAGTCACGGGACAGGGGTTGAAGCTTTCTTT. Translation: CASSHGTGVEAFF.

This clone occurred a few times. The CDR3 reads CASSPDRGAEQYF. DNA for the CDR3: TGTGCCAGCTCACCGGACAGGGGAGCCGAGCAGTACTTC. The chain employs TRBV18 and TRBJ2-7, with 9 nucleotides matching TRBD1. Per the germline V gene, CDR1 is KGHSH and CDR2 is LQKENI. V dropped 3 bases and J dropped 6; count of bases not matched to a gene: 3. The length of the CDR3 is 13 residues.

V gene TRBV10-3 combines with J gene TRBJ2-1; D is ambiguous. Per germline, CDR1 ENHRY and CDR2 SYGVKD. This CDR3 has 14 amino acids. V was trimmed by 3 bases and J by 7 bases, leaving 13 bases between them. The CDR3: CAISERSSENEQFF. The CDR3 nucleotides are TGTGCCATCAGTGAACGTAGTAGTGAGAATGAGCAGTTCTTC.

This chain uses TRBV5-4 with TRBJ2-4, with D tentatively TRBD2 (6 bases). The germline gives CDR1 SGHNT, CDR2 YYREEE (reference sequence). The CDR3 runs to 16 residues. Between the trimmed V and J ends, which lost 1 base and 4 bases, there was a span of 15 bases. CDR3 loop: CASSLYAGNNKNIQYF. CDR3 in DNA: TGTGCCAGCAGCTTGTATGCGGGGAACAATAAAAACATTCAGTACTTC.

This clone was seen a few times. Written as DNA, the CDR3 is TGTGCCAGCAGAGGACAGGGGGGCTCCTACGAGCAGTACTTC. Its translation is CASRGQGGSYEQYF. This rearrangement joins TRBV2 to TRBJ2-7, with 10 bases identical to TRBD1. Trimming at V came to 6 bases and at J to 0 bases, leaving 2 bases not matched to a gene. The CDR3 has 14 amino acids. Germline V gene data show CDR1 as SNHLY and CDR2 as FYNNEI.

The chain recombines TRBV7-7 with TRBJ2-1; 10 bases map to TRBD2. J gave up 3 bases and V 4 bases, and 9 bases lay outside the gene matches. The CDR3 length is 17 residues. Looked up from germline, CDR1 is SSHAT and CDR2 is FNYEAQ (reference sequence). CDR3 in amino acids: CASSSFLAGANYNEQFF. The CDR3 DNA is TGTGCCAGCAGCTCGTTCCTAGCGGGGGCAAACTACAATGAGCAGTTCTTC.

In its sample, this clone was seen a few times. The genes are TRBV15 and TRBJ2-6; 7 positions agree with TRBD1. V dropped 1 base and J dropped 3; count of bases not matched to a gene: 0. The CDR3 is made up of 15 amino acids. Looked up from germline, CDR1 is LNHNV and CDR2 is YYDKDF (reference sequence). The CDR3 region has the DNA TGTGCCACCAGCAGAGGGACAGGTGGGGCCAACGTCCTGACTTTC. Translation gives CATSRGTGGANVLTF.

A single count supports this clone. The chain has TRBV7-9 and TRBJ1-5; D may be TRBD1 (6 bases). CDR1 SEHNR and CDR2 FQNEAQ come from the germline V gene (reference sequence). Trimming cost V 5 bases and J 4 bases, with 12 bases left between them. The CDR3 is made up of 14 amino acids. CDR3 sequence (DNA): TGTGCCAGCAGCCAAGGACAGTCAAATCAGCCCCAGCATTTT. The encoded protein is CASSQGQSNQPQHF.

For the CDR3, the DNA is TGTGCCAGCAGTTTAGGACAGGGGGCGAATGAGCAGTTCTTC. Translating it yields CASSLGQGANEQFF. The rearrangement uses TRBV27 and TRBJ2-1; TRBD1 matches 11 bases. Germline CDR1 is MNHEY and CDR2 is SMNVEV (reference sequence). There are 14 residues in the CDR3. V lost 2 bases, J lost 7 bases, and 1 base stayed unmatched.

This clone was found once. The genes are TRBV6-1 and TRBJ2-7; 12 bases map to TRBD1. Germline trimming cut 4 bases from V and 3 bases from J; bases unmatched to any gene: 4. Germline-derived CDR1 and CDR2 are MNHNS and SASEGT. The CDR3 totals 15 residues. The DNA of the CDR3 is TGTGCCAGCAGTGGCCGGGACAGGGGGCACTACGAGCAGTACTTC. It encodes CASSGRDRGHYEQYF.

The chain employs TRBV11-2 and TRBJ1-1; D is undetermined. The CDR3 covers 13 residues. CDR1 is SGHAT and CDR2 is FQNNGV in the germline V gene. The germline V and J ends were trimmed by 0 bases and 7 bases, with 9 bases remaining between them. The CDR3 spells CASSLDPGLEAFF. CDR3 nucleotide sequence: TGTGCCAGCAGCTTAGATCCCGGACTTGAAGCTTTCTTT.

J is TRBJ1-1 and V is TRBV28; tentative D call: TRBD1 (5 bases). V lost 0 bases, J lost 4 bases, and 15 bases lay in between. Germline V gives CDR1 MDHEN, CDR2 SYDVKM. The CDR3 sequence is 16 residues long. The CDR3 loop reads CASSLWSGARGTEAFF. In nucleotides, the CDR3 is TGTGCCAGCAGTTTATGGAGCGGGGCGCGAGGCACTGAAGCTTTCTTT.

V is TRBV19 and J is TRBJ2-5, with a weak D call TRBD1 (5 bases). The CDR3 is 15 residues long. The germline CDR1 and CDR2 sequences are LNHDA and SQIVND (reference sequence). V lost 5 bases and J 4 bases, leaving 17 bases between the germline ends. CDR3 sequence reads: CASSPREGLVETQYF. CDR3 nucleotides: TGTGCCAGTAGTCCCAGGGAAGGGCTGGTAGAGACCCAGTACTTC.

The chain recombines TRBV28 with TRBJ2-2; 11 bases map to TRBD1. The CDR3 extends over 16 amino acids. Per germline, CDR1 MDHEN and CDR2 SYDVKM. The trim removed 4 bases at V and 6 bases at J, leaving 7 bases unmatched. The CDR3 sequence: CASSSPPGQGAGELFF. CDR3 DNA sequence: TGTGCCAGCAGTTCTCCCCCGGGACAGGGGGCCGGGGAGCTGTTTTTT.

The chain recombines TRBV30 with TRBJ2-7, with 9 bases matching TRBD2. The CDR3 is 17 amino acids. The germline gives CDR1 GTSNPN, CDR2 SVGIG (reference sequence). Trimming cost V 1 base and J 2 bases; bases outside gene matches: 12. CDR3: CAWSGVAGAEAPYEQYF. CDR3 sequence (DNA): TGTGCCTGGAGTGGGGTAGCGGGGGCCGAAGCCCCCTACGAGCAGTACTTC.